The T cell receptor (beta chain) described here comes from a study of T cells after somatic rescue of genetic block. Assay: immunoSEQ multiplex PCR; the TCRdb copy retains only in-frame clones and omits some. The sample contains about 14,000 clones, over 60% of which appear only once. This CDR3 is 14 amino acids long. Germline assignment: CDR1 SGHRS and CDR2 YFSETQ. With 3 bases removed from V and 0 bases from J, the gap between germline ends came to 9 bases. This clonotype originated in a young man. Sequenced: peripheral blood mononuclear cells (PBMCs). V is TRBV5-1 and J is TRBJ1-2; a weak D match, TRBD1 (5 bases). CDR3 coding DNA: TGCGCCAGCAGCTCGGGACGGTCTAACTATGGCTACACCTTC. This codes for CASSSGRSNYGYTF.